These T cell receptor beta chains were read from a single sample in a study of CD8 T cells in Susac syndrome. MiXCR was run by TCRdb on the immunoSEQ multiplex PCR reads, yielding one entry per CDR3 protein. In the table there are 150,000 or so distinct CDR3 sequences, 90% to 96% of which are singletons. Sequenced input: CD4+ T cells from PBMCs. The receptors shown here come from a human donor with Susac syndrome. CDR3s include the opening cysteine and the closing phenylalanine or tryptophan. A D gene is named only where the DNA matches it firmly. For some rows the clone size is stated as once, few or many, or as a class when expanded; others skip it.

clone_size: NA; j_call: TRBJ2-7; d_call: NA; v_call: TRBV12-3/TRBV12-4; cdr3_aa: CASSLSDGSYEQYF; cdr3_nt: TGTGCCAGCAGTTTATCGGACGGATCCTACGAGCAGTACTTC
clone_size: NA; j_call: TRBJ1-2; d_call: TRBD1; v_call: TRBV27; cdr3_aa: CASTSGQGSYGYTF; cdr3_nt: TGTGCCAGCACCTCCGGACAGGGGAGTTATGGCTACACCTTC
clone_size: NA; j_call: TRBJ1-4; d_call: NA; v_call: TRBV18; cdr3_aa: CASSPASTNEKLFF; cdr3_nt: TGTGCCAGCTCACCGGCCTCAACTAATGAAAAACTGTTTTTT
clone_size: NA; j_call: TRBJ2-2; d_call: NA; v_call: TRBV4-2; cdr3_aa: CASSQGDGMGELFF; cdr3_nt: TGTGCCAGCAGCCAAGGTGACGGGATGGGGGAGCTGTTTTTT
clone_size: NA; j_call: TRBJ2-1; d_call: TRBD2; v_call: TRBV25-1; cdr3_aa: CASSEPLNLAGPEQFF; cdr3_nt: TGTGCCAGCAGTGAACCCCTAAACCTAGCGGGGCCTGAGCAGTTCTTC
clone_size: NA; j_call: TRBJ1-5; d_call: NA; v_call: TRBV4-3; cdr3_aa: CASSQASDQPQHF; cdr3_nt: TGCGCCAGCAGCCAAGCTTCCGATCAGCCCCAGCATTTT
clone_size: once; j_call: TRBJ1-4; d_call: NA; v_call: TRBV12-3/TRBV12-4; cdr3_aa: CASSLEGTGEKLFF; cdr3_nt: TGTGCCAGCAGTTTAGAGGGTACTGGCGAAAAACTGTTTTTT
clone_size: NA; j_call: TRBJ2-5; d_call: NA; v_call: TRBV5-6; cdr3_aa: CASSPAFSKETQYF; cdr3_nt: TGTGCCAGCAGCCCCGCTTTTAGTAAAGAGACCCAGTACTTC
clone_size: few; j_call: TRBJ1-5; d_call: NA; v_call: TRBV7-2; cdr3_aa: CASSFGSNQPQHF; cdr3_nt: TGTGCCAGCAGCTTTGGTAGCAATCAGCCCCAGCATTTT
clone_size: once; j_call: TRBJ1-1; d_call: NA; v_call: TRBV29-1; cdr3_aa: CSVDRDLNTEAFF; cdr3_nt: TGCAGCGTTGACAGGGACTTGAACACTGAAGCTTTCTTT
clone_size: NA; j_call: TRBJ1-5; d_call: NA; v_call: TRBV5-1; cdr3_aa: CASSLDTGSNQPQHF; cdr3_nt: TGCGCCAGCAGCTTGGATACAGGGAGCAATCAGCCCCAGCATTTT